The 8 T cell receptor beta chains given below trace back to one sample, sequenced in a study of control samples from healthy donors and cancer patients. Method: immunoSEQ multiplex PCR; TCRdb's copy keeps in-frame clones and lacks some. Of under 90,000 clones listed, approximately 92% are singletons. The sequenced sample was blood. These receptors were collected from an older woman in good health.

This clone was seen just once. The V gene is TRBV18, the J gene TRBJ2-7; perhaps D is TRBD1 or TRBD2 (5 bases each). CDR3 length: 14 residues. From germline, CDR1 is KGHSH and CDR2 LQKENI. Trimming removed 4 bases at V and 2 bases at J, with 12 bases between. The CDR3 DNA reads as TGTGCCAGCTCACTGGGGACGGGCACCTACGAGCAGTACTTC. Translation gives CASSLGTGTYEQYF.

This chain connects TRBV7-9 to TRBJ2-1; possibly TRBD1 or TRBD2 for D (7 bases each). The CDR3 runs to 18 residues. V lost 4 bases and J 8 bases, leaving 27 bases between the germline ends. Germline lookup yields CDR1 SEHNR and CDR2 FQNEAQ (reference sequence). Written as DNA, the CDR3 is TGTGCCAGCAGCTCCAGGGGGAGGGGGACGACAATGATGGATGAGCAGTTCTTC. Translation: CASSSRGRGTTMMDEQFF.

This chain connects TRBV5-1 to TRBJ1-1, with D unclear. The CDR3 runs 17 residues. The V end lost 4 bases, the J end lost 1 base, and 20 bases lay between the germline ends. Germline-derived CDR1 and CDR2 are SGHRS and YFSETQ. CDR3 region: CASSPKTSDWRNTEAFF. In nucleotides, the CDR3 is TGCGCCAGCAGCCCAAAGACCTCGGACTGGAGGAACACTGAAGCTTTCTTT.

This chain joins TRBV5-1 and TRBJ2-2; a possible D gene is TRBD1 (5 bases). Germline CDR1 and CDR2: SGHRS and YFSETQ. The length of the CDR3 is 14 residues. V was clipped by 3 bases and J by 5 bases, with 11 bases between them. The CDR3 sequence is CASSSGIQTGELFF. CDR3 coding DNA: TGCGCCAGCAGCTCAGGGATCCAAACCGGGGAGCTGTTTTTT.

The CDR3 is CASTPNLSGRSEETQYF. As DNA, the CDR3 is TGCGCCAGCACCCCAAACCTTAGCGGGAGGTCGGAAGAGACCCAGTACTTC. J is TRBJ2-5 and V is TRBV5-1; 10 positions match TRBD2. J gave up 3 bases and V 6 bases, and 14 bases lay outside the gene matches. The CDR3 is made up of 17 amino acids. CDR1 and CDR2 (germline): SGHRS, YFSETQ.

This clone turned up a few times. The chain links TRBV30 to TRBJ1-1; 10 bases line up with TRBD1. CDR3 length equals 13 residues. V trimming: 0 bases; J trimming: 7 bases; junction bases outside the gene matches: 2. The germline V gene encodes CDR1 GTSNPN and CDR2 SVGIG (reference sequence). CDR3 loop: CAWSVRDRGEAFF. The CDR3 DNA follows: TGTGCCTGGAGTGTCCGGGACAGGGGTGAAGCTTTCTTT. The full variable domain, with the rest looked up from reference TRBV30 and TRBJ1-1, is SQTIHQWPATLVQPVGSPLSLECTVEGTSNPNLYWYRQAAGRGLQLLFYSVGIGQISSEVPQNLSASRPQDRQFILSSKKLLLSDSGFYLCAWSVRDRGEAFFGQGTRLTVV.

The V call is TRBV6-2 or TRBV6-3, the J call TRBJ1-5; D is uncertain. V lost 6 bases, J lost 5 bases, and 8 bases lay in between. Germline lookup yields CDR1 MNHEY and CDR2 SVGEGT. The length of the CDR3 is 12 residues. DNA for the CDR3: TGTGCCAGCAGCCACCAATATCAGCCCCAGCATTTT. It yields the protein CASSHQYQPQHF.

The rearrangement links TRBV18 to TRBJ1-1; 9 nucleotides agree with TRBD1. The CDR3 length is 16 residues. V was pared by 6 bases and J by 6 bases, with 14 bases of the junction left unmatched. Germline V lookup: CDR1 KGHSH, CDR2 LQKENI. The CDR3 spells CASSDWDRALSPEAFF. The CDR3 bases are TGTGCCAGCTCGGATTGGGACAGGGCGTTGAGCCCTGAAGCTTTCTTT.